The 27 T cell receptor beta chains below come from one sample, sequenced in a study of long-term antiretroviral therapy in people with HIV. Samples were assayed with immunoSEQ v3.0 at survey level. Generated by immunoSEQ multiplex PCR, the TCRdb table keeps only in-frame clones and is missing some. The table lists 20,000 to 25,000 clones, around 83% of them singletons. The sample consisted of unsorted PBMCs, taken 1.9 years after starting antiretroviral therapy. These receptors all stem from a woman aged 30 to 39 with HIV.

The CDR3 loop reads CASSNRGRTEAFF. The CDR3, as DNA: TGTGCCAGCAGCAACAGGGGGAGGACTGAAGCTTTCTTT. This chain connects TRBV7-2 to TRBJ1-1, with 8 bases aligning to TRBD1. Trimming removed 5 bases from V and 5 bases from J; junction bases left unmatched: 4. CDR1 is SGHTA, CDR2 FQGNSA, per germline. This CDR3 contains 13 residues. Full variable domain (missing parts from reference TRBV7-2 and TRBJ1-1): GAGVSQSPSNKVTEKGKDVELRCDPISGHTALYWYRQSLGQGLEFLIYFQGNSAPDKSGLPSDRFSAERTGGSVSTLTIQRTQQEDSAVYLCASSNRGRTEAFFGQGTRLTVV.

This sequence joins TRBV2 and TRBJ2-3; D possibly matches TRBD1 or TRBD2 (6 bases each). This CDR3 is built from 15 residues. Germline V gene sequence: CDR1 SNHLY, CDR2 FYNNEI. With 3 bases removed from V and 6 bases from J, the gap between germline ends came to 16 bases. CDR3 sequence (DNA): TGTGCCAGCAGTGAGCTGAGGGGGGTGGCGGATACGCAGTATTTT. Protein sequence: CASSELRGVADTQYF.

The CDR3 nucleotides read TGTGCCAGCAGTCTCGGACAGGTGTATTCACCCCTCCACTTT. Translation gives CASSLGQVYSPLHF. The chain joins TRBV27 to TRBJ1-6; 7 nucleotides align to TRBD1. Germline loops: CDR1 MNHEY, CDR2 SMNVEV (reference sequence). CDR3 size: 14 residues. The J segment lost 8 bases and the V segment lost 5 bases, leaving 6 bases of the junction unmatched.

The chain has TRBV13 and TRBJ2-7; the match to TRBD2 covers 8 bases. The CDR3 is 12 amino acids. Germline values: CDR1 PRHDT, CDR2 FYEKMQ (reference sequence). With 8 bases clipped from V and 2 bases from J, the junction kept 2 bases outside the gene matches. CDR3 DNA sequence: TGTGCCAGCCGGGGGGGTCCCTACGAGCAGTACTTC. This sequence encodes CASRGGPYEQYF.

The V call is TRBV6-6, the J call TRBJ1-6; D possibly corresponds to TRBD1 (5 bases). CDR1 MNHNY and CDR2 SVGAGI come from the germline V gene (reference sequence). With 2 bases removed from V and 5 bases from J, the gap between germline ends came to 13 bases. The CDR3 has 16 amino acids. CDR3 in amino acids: CASSYEGRVDNSPLHF. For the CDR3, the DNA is TGTGCCAGCAGTTACGAGGGGCGCGTCGATAATTCACCCCTCCACTTT.

This CDR3 reads CASLFIEKLFF. In DNA form, the CDR3 reads TGTGCCTCCTTATTTATCGAAAAACTGTTTTTT. The chain recombines TRBV2 with TRBJ1-4; D call uncertain. CDR3 length: 11 amino acids. CDR1 is SNHLY, CDR2 FYNNEI, per germline. The V gene lost 11 bases and the J gene lost 8 bases, with 12 bases spanning the gap.

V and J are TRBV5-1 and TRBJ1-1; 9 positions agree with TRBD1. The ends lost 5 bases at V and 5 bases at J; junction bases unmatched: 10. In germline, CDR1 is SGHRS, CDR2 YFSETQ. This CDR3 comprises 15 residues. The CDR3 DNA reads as TGCGCCAGCAGAAAAGAGAGGACAGGGGTTACTGAAGCTTTCTTT. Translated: CASRKERTGVTEAFF.

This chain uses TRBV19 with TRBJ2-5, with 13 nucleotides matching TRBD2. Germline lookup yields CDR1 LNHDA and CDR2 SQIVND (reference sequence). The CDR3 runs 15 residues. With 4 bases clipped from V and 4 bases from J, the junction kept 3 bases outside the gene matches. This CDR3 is CASSTLAGGPETQYF. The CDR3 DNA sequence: TGTGCCAGTAGTACACTAGCGGGGGGGCCAGAGACCCAGTACTTC.

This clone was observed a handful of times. The CDR3 loop reads CASSSPNPGTRNTEAFF. CDR3 bases: TGTGCCAGCAGTTCACCCAACCCCGGGACAAGGAACACTGAAGCTTTCTTT. The chain has TRBV27 and TRBJ1-1; possible D gene TRBD1, 6 bases. V dropped 4 bases and J dropped 1 base, with 19 bases sitting between them. The V gene's germline CDR1 is MNHEY and CDR2 SMNVEV (reference sequence). The CDR3 loop spans 17 amino acids.

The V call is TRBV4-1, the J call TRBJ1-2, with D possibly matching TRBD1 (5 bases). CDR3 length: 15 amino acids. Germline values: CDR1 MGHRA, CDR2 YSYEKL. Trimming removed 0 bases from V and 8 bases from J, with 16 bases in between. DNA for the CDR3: TGCGCCAGCAGCCAAGATTGGCAGGCCTACAGGGGCTACACCTTC. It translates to CASSQDWQAYRGYTF.

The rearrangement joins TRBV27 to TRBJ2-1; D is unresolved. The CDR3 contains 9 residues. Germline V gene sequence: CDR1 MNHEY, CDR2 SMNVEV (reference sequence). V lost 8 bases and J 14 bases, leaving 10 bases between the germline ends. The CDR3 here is CASGSPEFF. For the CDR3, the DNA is TGTGCCAGCGGGTCCCCGGAGTTCTTC.

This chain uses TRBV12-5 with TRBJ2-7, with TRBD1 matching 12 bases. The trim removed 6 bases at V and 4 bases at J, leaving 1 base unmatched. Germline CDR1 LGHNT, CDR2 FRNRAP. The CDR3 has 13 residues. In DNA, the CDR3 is TGTGCTAGTGGGGGACAGGGGGCTTACGAGCAGTACGTC. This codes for CASGGQGAYEQYV.

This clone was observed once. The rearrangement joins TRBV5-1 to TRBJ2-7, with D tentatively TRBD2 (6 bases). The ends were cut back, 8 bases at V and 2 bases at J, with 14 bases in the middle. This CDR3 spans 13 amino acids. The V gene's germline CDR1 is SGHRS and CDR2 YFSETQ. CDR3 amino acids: CARLIRLAYEQYV. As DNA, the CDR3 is TGCGCCAGATTAATACGACTAGCCTACGAGCAGTACGTC.

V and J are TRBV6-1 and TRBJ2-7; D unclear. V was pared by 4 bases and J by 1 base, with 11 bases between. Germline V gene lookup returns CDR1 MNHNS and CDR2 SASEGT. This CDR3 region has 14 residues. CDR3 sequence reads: CASSGSTYSYEQYV. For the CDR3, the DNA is TGTGCCAGCAGTGGTTCGACCTATTCCTACGAGCAGTACGTC.

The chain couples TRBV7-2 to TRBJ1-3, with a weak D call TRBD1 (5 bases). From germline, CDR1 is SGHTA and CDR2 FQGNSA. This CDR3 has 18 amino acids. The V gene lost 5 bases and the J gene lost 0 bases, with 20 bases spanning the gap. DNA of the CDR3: TGTGCCAGCAGCCGCAGTGTGGGGGGTAGATTCTCTGGAAACACCATATATTTT. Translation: CASSRSVGGRFSGNTIYF.

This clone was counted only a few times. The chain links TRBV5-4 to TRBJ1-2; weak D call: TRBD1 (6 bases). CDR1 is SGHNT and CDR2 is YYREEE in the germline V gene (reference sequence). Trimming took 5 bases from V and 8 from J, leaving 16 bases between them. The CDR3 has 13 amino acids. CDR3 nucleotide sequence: TGTGCCAGCAGGTCCACAGGGAGTGAAGGCTACACCTTC. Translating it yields CASRSTGSEGYTF. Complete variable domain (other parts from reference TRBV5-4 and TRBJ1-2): ETGVTQSPTHLIKTRGQQVTLRCSSQSGHNTVSWYQQALGQGPQFIFQYYREEENGRGNFPPRFSGLQFPNYSSELNVNALELDDSALYLCASRSTGSEGYTFGSGTRLTVV.

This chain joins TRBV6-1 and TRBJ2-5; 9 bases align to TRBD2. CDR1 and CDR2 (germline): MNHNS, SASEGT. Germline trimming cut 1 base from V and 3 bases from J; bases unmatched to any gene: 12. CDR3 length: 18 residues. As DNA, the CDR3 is TGTGCCAGCAGTGAAGAGCTGGGCTCCGCGGGGGGGAAAGAGACCCAGTACTTC. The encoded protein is CASSEELGSAGGKETQYF.

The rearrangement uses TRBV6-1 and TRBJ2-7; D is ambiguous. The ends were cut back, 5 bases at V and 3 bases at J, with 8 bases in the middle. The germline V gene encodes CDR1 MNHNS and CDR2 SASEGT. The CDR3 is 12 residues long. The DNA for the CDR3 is TGTGCCAGCAGTACCGACATCTACGAGCAGTACGTC. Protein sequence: CASSTDIYEQYV.

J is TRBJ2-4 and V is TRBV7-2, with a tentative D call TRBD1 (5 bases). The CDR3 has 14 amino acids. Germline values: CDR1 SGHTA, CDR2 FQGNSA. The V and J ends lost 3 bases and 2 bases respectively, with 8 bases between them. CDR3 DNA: TGTGCCAGCAGCTTCTCAGGGTCCAAAAACATTCAGTACTTC. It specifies CASSFSGSKNIQYF.

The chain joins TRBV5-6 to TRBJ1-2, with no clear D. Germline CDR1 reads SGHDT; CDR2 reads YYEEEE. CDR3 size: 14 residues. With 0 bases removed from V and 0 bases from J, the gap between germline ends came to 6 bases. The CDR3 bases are TGTGCCAGCAGCTTGGCTGGGTCTAACTATGGCTACACCTTC. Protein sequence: CASSLAGSNYGYTF.

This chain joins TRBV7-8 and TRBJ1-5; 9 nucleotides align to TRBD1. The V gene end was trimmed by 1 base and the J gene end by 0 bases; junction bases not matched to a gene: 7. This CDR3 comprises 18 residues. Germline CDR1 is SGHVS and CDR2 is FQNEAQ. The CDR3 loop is CASSLGGTGRYSNQPQHF. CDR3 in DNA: TGTGCCAGCAGCTTAGGGGGGACAGGGAGATATAGCAATCAGCCCCAGCATTTT.

The CDR3 DNA reads TGCGCCAGCAGCCAATTAGGGATACCTGATGAAAAACTGTTTTTT. Protein product: CASSQLGIPDEKLFF. J is TRBJ1-4 and V is TRBV4-1; D unresolved. V lost 2 bases to trimming and J lost 6 bases, with 13 bases between them. Germline V gene lookup returns CDR1 MGHRA and CDR2 YSYEKL. CDR3 size: 15 residues.

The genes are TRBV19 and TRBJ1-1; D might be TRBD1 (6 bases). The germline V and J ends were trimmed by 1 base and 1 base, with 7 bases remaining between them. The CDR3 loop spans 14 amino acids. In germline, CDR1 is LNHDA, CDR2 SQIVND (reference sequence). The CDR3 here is CASSIAGANTEAFF. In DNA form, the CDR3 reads TGTGCCAGTAGTATAGCAGGGGCGAACACTGAAGCTTTCTTT.

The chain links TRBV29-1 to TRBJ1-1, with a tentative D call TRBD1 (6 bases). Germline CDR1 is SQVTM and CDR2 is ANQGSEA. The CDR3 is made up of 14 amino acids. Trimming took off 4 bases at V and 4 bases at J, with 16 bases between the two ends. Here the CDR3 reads CSVGPGGGGTEAFF. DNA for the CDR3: TGCAGCGTTGGCCCCGGGGGAGGGGGCACTGAAGCTTTCTTT.

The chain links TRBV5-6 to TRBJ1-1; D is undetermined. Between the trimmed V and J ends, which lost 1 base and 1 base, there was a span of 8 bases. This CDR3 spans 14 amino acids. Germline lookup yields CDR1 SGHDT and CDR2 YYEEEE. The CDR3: CASSLTPRNTEAFF. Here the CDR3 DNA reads TGTGCCAGCAGCTTGACACCTAGGAACACTGAAGCTTTCTTT.

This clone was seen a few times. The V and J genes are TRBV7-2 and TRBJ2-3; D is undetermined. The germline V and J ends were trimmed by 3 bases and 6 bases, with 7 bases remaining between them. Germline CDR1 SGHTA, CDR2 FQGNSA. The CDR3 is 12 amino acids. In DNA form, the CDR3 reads TGTGCCAGCAGCTTCAATCGGGATACGCAGTATTTT. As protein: CASSFNRDTQYF.

The CDR3 region has the DNA TGTGCCAGCAGTGACTCAGGGGTTGGCTACACCTTC. It specifies CASSDSGVGYTF. The chain combines TRBV6-1 with TRBJ1-2, with D tentatively TRBD1 (6 bases). The CDR3 length is 12 residues. Deletions cut 3 bases from V and 7 bases from J, with 9 bases between. Germline V CDR1 and CDR2: MNHNS, SASEGT.